The present entry profiles one TCR beta chain with its context. The sample belongs to a study of cytomegalovirus exposure and HLA in healthy donors. 60 Vbeta and 13 Jbeta primers were used in PCR. TCRdb's table, derived via immunoSEQ multiplex PCR, lists solely in-frame clones and lacks some. The data contain 85,000 to 90,000 clones, approximately 90% of them singletons. CDR1 is SGHNT and CDR2 is YYREEE in the germline V gene (reference sequence). V lost 0 bases and J lost 10; bases outside the gene matches: 10. The CDR3 runs to 15 residues. This sequence originates from a man aged 18 to 35 in good health and CMV-seronegative. Sequenced: PBMCs. V gene TRBV5-4 combines with J gene TRBJ2-1, with TRBD2 matching over 7 bases. CDR3 in DNA: TGTGCCAGCAGCTTGGCGGAGCGGGGCTTTTTGGAGCAGTTCTTC. It specifies CASSLAERGFLEQFF.